One sample yielded the 5 T cell receptor beta chains listed below, sequenced in a study of T-cell reconstitution after alpha-beta-depleted transplantation in children (dated by TCRdb to the mid-2010s). On the study overall, not on this receptor specifically: The frequencies of hyperexpanded clones fell over the following months, and after one year, T-cell counts and TCRbeta diversity were mostly attributed to newly produced T cells.

Reading the label with the study, this specimen's treatment or condition is: allogeneic hematopoietic cell transplantation with graft depleted of TCRalphabeta T cells and CD19 B cells. Libraries were made using PCR. Data came from an Illumina HiSeq 2500. Molecular barcoding was employed in the preparation of TCR libraries, with unique molecular identifiers being used to normalize TCRbeta repertoire quantification. The public reads were run again by TCRdb, first through fastp at Q25 and then through MiXCR, and only productive beta chains were kept. CDR3 protein duplicates are merged, each entry listing the most common genes and DNA. The sample contains hundreds of thousands of distinct CDR3 sequences, over 7.5% of them found a single time. 9.1% of the sample goes to the ten largest clones. Their antigen targets remain unknown. Sample: peripheral blood, taken 360 days after TCRalphabeta/CD19-depleted stem cell transplant. These receptors all stem from a female patient between 2 and 15 years old who had a stem cell transplant for Fanconi anemia, so the T cells may come from the graft donor.

This clonotype was found a few times. The rearrangement uses TRBV18 and TRBJ2-7; no reliable D call. Germline CDR1 KGHSH, CDR2 LQKENI. This CDR3 has 11 amino acids. V shed 5 bases and J shed 3 bases, with 5 bases lying between them. In nucleotides, the CDR3 is TGTGCCAGCTCATGGAACTACGAGCAGTACGTC. As protein: CASSWNYEQYV.

In its sample, this clonotype was seen many times. V gene TRBV10-2 combines with J gene TRBJ2-7, with 14 bases lining up with TRBD2. With 10 bases clipped from V and 5 bases from J, the junction kept 4 bases outside the gene matches. The CDR3 extends over 13 amino acids. Germline assignment: CDR1 WSHSY and CDR2 SAAADI. This CDR3 is CATGTSGSNEQYF. CDR3 nucleotide sequence: TGCGCCACCGGGACTAGCGGGAGCAACGAGCAGTACTTC.

This clonotype was seen a handful of times. J is TRBJ2-7 and V is TRBV28; D remains unclear. The CDR3 spans 15 residues. The V gene lost 1 base and the J gene lost 0 bases, with 10 bases spanning the gap. Germline assignment: CDR1 MDHEN and CDR2 SYDVKM. The CDR3 region has the DNA TGTGCCAGCAGTTTATTGGGCAGACCCTCCTACGAGCAGTACTTC. It specifies CASSLLGRPSYEQYF. The full variable domain, in which reference TRBV28 and TRBJ2-7 provide the parts outside the CDR3, is DVKVTQSSRYLVKRTGEKVFLECVQDMDHENMFWYRQDPGLGLRLIYFSYDVKMKEKGDIPEGYSVSREKKERFSLILESASTNQTSMYLCASSLLGRPSYEQYFGPGTRLTVT.

This clonotype was seen repeatedly, ten times or more. The chain combines TRBV4-3 with TRBJ1-1, with D perhaps matching TRBD1 (5 bases). The CDR3 totals 16 residues. The V and J ends lost 0 bases and 1 base respectively, with 12 bases between them. CDR1 and CDR2 from the germline V gene are LGHNA and YSLEER. In nucleotides, the CDR3 is TGCGCCAGCAGCCAAGAAGGTCTGGGGACGAACACTGAAGCTTTCTTT. Amino acids: CASSQEGLGTNTEAFF.

This clonotype was seen at least ten times. The CDR3 DNA follows: TGCAGTGCTAGAGGCTGGCGGGGGGGATACAATGAGCAGTTCTTC. It specifies CSARGWRGGYNEQFF. The chain uses TRBV20-1 and TRBJ2-1, with TRBD2 matching over 9 bases. The CDR3 totals 15 residues. Germline CDR1 is DFQATT and CDR2 is SNEGSKA (reference sequence). Trimming cost V 1 base and J 4 bases; bases outside gene matches: 5.